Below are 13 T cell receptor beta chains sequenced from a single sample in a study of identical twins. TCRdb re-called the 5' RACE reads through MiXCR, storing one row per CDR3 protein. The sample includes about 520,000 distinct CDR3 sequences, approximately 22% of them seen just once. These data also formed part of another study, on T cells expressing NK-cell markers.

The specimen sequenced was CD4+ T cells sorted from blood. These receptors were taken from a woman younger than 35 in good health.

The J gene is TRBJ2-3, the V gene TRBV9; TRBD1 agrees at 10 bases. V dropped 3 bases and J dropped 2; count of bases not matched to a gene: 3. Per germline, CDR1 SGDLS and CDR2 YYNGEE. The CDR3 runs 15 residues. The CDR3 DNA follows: TGTGCCAGCAGCGGGACAGGGGGGCTCACAGATACGCAGTATTTT. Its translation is CASSGTGGLTDTQYF.

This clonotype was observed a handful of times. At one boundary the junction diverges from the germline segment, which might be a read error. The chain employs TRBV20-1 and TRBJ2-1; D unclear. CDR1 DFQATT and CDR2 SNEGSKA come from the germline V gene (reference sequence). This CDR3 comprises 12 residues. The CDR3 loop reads CSARTPLGEQSF. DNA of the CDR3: TGCAGTGCCCGGACCCCGCTAGGAGAGCAGTCCTTC.

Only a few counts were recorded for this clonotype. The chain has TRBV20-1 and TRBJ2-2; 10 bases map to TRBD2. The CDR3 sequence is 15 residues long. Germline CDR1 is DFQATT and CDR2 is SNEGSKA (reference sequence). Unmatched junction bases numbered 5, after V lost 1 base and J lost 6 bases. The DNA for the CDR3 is TGCAGTGCTAGAGGGCTAGCGGGAGTCGCCGGGGAGCTGTTTTTT. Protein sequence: CSARGLAGVAGELFF.

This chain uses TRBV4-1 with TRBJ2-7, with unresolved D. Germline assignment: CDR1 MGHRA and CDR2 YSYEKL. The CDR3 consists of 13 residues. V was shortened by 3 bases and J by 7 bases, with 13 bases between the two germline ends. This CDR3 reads CASSQPVSGEQYF. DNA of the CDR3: TGCGCCAGCAGCCAGCCGGTCTCGGGTGAGCAGTACTTC.

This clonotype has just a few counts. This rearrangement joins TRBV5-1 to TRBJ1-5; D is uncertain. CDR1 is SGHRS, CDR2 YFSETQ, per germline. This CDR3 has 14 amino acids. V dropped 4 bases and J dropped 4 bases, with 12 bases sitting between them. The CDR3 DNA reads TGCGCCAGCAGCGGCGGAGGGCCAAATCAGCCCCAGCATTTT. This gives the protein CASSGGGPNQPQHF. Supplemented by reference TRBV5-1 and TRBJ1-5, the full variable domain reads KAGVTQTPRYLIKTRGQQVTLSCSPISGHRSVSWYQQTPGQGLQFLFEYFSETQRNKGNFPGRFSGRQFSNSRSEMNVSTLELGDSALYLCASSGGGPNQPQHFGDGTRLSIL.

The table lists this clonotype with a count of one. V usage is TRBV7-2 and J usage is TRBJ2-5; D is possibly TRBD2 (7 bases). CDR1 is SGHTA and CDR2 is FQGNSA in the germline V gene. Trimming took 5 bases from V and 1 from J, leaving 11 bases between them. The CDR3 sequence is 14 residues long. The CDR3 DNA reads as TGTGCCAGCAGCGAGGGGGGGTTCCAAGAGACCCAGTACTTC. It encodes CASSEGGFQETQYF.

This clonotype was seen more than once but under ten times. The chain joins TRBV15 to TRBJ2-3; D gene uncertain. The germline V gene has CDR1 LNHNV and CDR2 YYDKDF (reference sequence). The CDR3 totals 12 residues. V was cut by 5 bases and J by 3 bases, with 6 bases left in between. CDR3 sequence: CATSARTDTQYF. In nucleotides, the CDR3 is TGTGCCACCAGCGCCCGAACAGATACGCAGTATTTT. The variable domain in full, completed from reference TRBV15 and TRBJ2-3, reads DAMVIQNPRYQVTQFGKPVTLSCSQTLNHNVMYWYQQKSSQAPKLLFHYYDKDFNNEADTPDNFQSRRPNTSFCFLDIRSPGLGDTAMYLCATSARTDTQYFGPGTRLTVL.

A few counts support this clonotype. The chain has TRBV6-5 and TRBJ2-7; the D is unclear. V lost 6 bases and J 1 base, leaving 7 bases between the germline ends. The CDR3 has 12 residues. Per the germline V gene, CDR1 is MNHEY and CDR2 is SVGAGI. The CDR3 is CASSGRSYEQYF. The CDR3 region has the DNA TGTGCCAGCAGCGGACGTTCCTACGAGCAGTACTTC.

As DNA, the CDR3 is TGCAGTGCTAGAGTATCGGGGGCCAACGTCCTGACTTTC. This encodes CSARVSGANVLTF. The V gene is TRBV20-1, the J gene TRBJ2-6; the D is unclear. The CDR3 spans 13 residues. Trimming took 1 base from V and 4 from J, leaving 5 bases between them. Germline lookup yields CDR1 DFQATT and CDR2 SNEGSKA (reference sequence).

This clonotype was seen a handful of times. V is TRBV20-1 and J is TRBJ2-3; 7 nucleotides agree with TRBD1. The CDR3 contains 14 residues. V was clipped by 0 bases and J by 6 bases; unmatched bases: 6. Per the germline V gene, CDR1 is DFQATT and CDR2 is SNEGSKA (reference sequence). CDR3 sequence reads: CSARDNRGADTQYF. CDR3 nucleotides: TGCAGTGCTAGAGACAACAGGGGAGCCGATACGCAGTATTTT.

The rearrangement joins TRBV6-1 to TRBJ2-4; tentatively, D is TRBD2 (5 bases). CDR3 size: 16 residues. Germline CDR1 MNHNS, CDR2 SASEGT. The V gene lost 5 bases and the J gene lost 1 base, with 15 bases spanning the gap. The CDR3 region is CASSPNGVGAKNIQYF. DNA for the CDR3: TGTGCCAGCAGTCCCAACGGGGTCGGGGCCAAAAACATTCAGTACTTC.

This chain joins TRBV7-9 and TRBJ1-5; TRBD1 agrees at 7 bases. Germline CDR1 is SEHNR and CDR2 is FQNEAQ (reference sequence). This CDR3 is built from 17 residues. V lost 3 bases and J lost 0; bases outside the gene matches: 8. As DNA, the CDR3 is TGTGCCAGCAGCTTGACAGGGCGCTCGCATAGCAATCAGCCCCAGCATTTT. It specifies CASSLTGRSHSNQPQHF.

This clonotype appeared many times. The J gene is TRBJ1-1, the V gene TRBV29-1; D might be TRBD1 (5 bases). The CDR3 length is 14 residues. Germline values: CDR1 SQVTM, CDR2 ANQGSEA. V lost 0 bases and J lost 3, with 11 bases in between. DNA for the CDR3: TGCAGCGTTGAAGAGCACAGGAGGGACACTGAAGCTTTCTTT. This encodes CSVEEHRRDTEAFF.